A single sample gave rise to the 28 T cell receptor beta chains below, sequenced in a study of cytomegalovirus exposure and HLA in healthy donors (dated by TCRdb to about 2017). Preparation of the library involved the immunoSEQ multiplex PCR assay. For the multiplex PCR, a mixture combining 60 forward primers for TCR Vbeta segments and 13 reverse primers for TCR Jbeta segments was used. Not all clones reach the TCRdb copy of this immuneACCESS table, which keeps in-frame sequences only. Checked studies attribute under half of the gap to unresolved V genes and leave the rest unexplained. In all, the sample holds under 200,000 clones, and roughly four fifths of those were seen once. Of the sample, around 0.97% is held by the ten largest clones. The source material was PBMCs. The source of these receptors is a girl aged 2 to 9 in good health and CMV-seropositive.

The CDR3 here is CASSSWTGESKNIQYF. CDR3 nucleotide sequence: TGTGCCAGCAGCTCCTGGACAGGGGAATCCAAAAACATTCAGTACTTC. The chain recombines TRBV11-2 with TRBJ2-4, with TRBD1 matching over 9 bases. The V gene end was trimmed by 4 bases and the J gene end by 2 bases; junction bases not matched to a gene: 6. The CDR3 runs 16 residues. The germline V gene encodes CDR1 SGHAT and CDR2 FQNNGV. The variable domain in full, completed from reference TRBV11-2 and TRBJ2-4, reads EAGVAQSPRYKIIEKRQSVAFWCNPISGHATLYWYQQILGQGPKLLIQFQNNGVVDDSQLPKDRFSAERLKGVDSTLKIQPAKLEDSAVYLCASSSWTGESKNIQYFGAGTRLSVL.

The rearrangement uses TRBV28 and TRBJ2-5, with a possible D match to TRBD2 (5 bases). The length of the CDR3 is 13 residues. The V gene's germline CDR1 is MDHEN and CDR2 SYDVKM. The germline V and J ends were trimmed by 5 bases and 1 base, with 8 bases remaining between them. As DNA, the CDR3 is TGTGCCAGCAGTGCCCGGGGCCAAGAGACCCAGTACTTC. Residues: CASSARGQETQYF.

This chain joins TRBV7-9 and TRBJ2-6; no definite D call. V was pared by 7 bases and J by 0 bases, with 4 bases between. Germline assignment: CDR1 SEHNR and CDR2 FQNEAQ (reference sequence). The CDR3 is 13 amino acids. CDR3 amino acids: CASKHSGANVLTF. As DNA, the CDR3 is TGTGCCAGCAAGCACTCTGGGGCCAACGTCCTGACTTTC.

The CDR3 is CAGGGSGNTIYF. CDR3 nucleotides: TGTGCCGGGGGAGGCTCTGGAAACACCATATATTTT. The V and J genes are TRBV11-2 and TRBJ1-3; possibly TRBD1 for D (5 bases). CDR3 length: 12 amino acids. CDR1 is SGHAT, CDR2 FQNNGV, per germline. V dropped 11 bases and J dropped 0 bases, with 8 bases sitting between them.

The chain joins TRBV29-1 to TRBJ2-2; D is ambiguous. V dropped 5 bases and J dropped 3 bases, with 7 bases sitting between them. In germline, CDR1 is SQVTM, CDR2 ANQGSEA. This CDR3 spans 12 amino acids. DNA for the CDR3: TGCAGCGTTAAGCAGGACACCGGGGAGCTGTTTTTT. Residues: CSVKQDTGELFF.

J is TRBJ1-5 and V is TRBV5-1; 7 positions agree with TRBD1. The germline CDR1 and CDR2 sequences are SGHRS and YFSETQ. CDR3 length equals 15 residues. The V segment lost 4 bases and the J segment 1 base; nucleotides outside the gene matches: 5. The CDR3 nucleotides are TGCGCCAGCAGCCCACAGGGGATCAGCAATCAGCCCCAGCATTTT. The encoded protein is CASSPQGISNQPQHF.

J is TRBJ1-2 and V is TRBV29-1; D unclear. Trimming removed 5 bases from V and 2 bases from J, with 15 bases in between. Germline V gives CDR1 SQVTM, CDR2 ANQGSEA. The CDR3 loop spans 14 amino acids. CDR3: CSVLAGAENYGYTF. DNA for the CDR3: TGCAGCGTTTTGGCTGGAGCGGAAAACTATGGCTACACCTTC.

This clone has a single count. This CDR3 is CASSPRGQGSNQPQHF. In DNA, the CDR3 is TGTGCCAGTAGTCCCCGGGGACAGGGTAGCAATCAGCCCCAGCATTTT. The J gene is TRBJ1-5, the V gene TRBV19, with 9 bases fitting TRBD1. The CDR3 runs to 16 residues. CDR1 LNHDA and CDR2 SQIVND come from the germline V gene (reference sequence). Trimming at V came to 5 bases and at J to 0 bases, leaving 5 bases not matched to a gene.

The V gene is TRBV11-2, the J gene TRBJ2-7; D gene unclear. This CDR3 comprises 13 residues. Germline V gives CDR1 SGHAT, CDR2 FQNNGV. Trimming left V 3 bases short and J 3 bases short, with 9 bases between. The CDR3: CASSFELDYEQYF. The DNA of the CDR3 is TGTGCCAGCAGCTTTGAGCTAGACTACGAGCAGTACTTC.

CDR3 in amino acids: CASSDRGLAGFTYEQYF. The CDR3 nucleotides read TGTGCCAGCAGTGATCGGGGACTAGCGGGATTCACCTACGAGCAGTACTTC. This chain uses TRBV6-1 with TRBJ2-7, with 13 bases fitting TRBD2. CDR1 is MNHNS and CDR2 is SASEGT in the germline V gene. The CDR3 runs 17 residues. With 3 bases clipped from V and 2 bases from J, the junction kept 7 bases outside the gene matches.

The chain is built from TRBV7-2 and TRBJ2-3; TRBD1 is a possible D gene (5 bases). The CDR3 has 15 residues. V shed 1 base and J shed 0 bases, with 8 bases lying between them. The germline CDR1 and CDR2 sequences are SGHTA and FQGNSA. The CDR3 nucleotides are TGTGCCAGCAGCTTAGACAGGCTTAGCACAGATACGCAGTATTTT. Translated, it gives CASSLDRLSTDTQYF.

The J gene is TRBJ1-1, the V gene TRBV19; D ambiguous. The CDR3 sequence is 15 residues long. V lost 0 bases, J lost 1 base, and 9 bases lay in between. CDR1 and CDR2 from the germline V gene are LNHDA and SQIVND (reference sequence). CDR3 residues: CASSIDGNANTEAFF. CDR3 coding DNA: TGTGCCAGTAGTATAGACGGGAATGCGAACACTGAAGCTTTCTTT.

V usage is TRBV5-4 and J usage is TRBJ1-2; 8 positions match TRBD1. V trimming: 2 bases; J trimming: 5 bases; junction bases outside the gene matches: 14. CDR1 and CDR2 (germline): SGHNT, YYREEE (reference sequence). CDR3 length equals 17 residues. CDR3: CASSFSTGAPGWYGYTF. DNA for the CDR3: TGTGCCAGCAGCTTCTCGACAGGGGCTCCTGGGTGGTATGGCTACACCTTC. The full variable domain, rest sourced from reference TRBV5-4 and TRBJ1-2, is ETGVTQSPTHLIKTRGQQVTLRCSSQSGHNTVSWYQQALGQGPQFIFQYYREEENGRGNFPPRFSGLQFPNYSSELNVNALELDDSALYLCASSFSTGAPGWYGYTFGSGTRLTVV.

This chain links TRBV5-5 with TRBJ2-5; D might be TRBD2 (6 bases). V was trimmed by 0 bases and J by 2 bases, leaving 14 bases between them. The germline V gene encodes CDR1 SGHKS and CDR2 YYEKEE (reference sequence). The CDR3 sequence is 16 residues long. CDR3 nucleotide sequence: TGTGCCAGCAGCTTGGGATGGGGAGGAGCACAAGAGACCCAGTACTTC. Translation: CASSLGWGGAQETQYF.

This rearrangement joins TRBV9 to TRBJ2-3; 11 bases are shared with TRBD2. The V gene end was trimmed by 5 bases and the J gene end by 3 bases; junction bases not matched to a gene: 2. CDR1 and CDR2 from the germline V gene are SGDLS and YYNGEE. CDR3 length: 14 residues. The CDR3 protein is CASSRLAGTDTQYF. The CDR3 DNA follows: TGTGCCAGCAGTCGACTAGCGGGAACAGATACGCAGTATTTT.

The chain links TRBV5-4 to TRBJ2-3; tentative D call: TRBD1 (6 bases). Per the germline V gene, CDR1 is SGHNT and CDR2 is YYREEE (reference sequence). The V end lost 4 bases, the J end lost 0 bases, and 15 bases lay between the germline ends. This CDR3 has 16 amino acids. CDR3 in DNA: TGTGCCAGCAGCACCCCCAGGGGCAGTAGCACAGATACGCAGTATTTT. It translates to CASSTPRGSSTDTQYF. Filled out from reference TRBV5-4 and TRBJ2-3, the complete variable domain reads ETGVTQSPTHLIKTRGQQVTLRCSSQSGHNTVSWYQQALGQGPQFIFQYYREEENGRGNFPPRFSGLQFPNYSSELNVNALELDDSALYLCASSTPRGSSTDTQYFGPGTRLTVL.

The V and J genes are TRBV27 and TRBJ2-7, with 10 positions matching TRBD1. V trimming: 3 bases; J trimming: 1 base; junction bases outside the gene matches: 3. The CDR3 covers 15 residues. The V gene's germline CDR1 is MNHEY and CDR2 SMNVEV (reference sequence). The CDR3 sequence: CASSFWDRGSYEQYF. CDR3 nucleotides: TGTGCCAGCAGTTTCTGGGACAGGGGTTCCTACGAGCAGTACTTC.

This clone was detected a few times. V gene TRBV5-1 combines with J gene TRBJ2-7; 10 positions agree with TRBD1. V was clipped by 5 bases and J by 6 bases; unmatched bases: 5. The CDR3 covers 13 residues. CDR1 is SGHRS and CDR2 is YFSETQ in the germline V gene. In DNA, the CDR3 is TGCGCCAGCAGGGCCGGGACAGGGGTCGAGCAGTACTTC. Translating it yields CASRAGTGVEQYF.

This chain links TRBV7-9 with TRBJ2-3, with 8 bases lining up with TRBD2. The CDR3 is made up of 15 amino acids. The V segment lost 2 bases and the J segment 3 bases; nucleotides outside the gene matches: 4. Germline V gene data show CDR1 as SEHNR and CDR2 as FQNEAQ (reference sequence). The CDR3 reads CASSLRAGETDTQYF. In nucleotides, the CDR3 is TGTGCCAGCAGCTTACGAGCGGGAGAAACAGATACGCAGTATTTT. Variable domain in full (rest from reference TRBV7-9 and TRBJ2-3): DTGVSQNPRHKITKRGQNVTFRCDPISEHNRLYWYRQTLGQGPEFLTYFQNEAQLEKSRLLSDRFSAERPKGSFSTLEIQRTEQGDSAMYLCASSLRAGETDTQYFGPGTRLTVL.

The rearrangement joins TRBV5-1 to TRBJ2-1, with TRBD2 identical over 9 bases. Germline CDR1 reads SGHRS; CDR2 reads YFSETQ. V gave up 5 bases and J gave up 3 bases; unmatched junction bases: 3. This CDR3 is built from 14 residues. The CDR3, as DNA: TGCGCCAGCAGGCCTAGCGGGATCTACAATGAGCAGTTCTTC. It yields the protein CASRPSGIYNEQFF.

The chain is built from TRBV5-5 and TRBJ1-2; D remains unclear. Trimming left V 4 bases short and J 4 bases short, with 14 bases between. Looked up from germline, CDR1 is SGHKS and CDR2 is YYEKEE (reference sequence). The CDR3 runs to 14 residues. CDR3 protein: CASSDFSGVYGYTF. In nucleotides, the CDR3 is TGTGCCAGCAGCGATTTTTCGGGTGTCTATGGCTACACCTTC.

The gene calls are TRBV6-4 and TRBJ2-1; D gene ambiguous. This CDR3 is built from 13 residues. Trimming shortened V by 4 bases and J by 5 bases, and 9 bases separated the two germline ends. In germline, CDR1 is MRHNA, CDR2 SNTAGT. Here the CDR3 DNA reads TGTGCCAGCAGTGCACAGCTCAACAATGAGCAGTTCTTC. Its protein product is CASSAQLNNEQFF.

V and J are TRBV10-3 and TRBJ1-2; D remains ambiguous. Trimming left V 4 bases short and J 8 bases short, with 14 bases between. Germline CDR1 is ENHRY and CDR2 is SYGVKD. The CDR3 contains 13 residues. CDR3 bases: TGTGCCATCAGTGCGACCGGAGCCCTCGGCTACACCTTC. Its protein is CAISATGALGYTF.

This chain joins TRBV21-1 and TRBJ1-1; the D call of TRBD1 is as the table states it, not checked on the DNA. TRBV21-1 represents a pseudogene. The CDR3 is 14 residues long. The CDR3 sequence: CASSQRWTKAEAFF. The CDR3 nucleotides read TGTGCCAGCAGCCAAAGATGGACAAAAGCTGAAGCTTTCTTT.

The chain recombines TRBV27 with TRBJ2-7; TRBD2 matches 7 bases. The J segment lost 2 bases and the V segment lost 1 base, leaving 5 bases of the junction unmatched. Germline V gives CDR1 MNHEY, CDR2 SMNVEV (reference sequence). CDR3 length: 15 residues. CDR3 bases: TGTGCCAGCAGTTTATTAGGCGGGAGCCCCTACGAGCAGTACTTC. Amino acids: CASSLLGGSPYEQYF.

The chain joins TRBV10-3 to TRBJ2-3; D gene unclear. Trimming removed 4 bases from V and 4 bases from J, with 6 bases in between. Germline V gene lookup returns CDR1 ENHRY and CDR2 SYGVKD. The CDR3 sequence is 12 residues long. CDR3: CAISGQPDTQYF. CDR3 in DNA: TGTGCCATCAGTGGACAACCAGATACGCAGTATTTT.

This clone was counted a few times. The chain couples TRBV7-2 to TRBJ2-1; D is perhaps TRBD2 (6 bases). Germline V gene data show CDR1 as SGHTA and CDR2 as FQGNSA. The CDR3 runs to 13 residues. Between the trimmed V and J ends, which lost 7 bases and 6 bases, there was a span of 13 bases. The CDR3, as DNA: TGTGCCAGCACCAACTGGGGAGGCAATGAGCAGTTCTTC. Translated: CASTNWGGNEQFF.

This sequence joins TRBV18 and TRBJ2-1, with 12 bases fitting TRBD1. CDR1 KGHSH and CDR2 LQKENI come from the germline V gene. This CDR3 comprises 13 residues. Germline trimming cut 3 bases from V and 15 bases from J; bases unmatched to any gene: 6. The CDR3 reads CASSPRDRGPLFF. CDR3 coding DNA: TGTGCCAGCTCACCTAGGGACAGGGGGCCGCTGTTCTTC.